Listed below are T cell receptor beta chains from one sample, sequenced in a study of Japanese encephalitis immunity and Zika vaccine responses. TCRdb independently ran MiXCR on the 5' RACE reads; one entry per CDR3 protein. The table has several hundred distinct CDR3 sequences, roughly 7% seen once. Here the sequenced sample was antigen-activated CD4+ T cells from blood, cultured, taken during a Zika inactivated vaccine study. All receptors derive from an adult man who received an inactivated Zika virus vaccine. Each CDR3 is given with its conserved first and last residue. The D gene is left open where the match is weak. Size is stated for part of the rows, as once, few or many counts, or as a class when the clone is expanded.

cdr3_nt cdr3_aa clone_size j_call d_call v_call
TGTGCCAGCAGTGTCGCCCGGTCGGAGACCCAGTACTTC CASSVARSETQYF large TRBJ2-5 . TRBV2
TGTGCCAGCAGCCAGTTACAAGAGACCCAGTACTTC CASSQLQETQYF medium-sized TRBJ2-5 . TRBV2
TGTGCCAGCAGCTTGCTGGTTGCAACTAATGAAAAACTGTTTTTT CASSLLVATNEKLFF medium-sized TRBJ1-4 . TRBV7-9
TGCGCCAGCAGCCTGCGGGGGCCGAACACCGGGGAGCTGTTTTTT CASSLRGPNTGELFF medium-sized TRBJ2-2 . TRBV4-3
TGTGCCAGCAGAAAAGCACAGGGGGCCACTGAAGCTTTCTTT CASRKAQGATEAFF . TRBJ1-1 TRBD1 TRBV25-1
TGTGCCAGCAGCGCCAGGATGGGGGGCTACACCTTC CASSARMGGYTF medium-sized TRBJ1-2 . TRBV7-2
TGTGCCAGCAGCTTAGGGACAGACTACACTGAAGCTTTCTTT CASSLGTDYTEAFF medium-sized TRBJ1-1 . TRBV7-2
TGCAGTGCTAGATCTAGTGTGTTTTCCTATGGCTACACCTTC CSARSSVFSYGYTF medium-sized TRBJ1-2 . TRBV20-1
TGCGCCAGCAGCCACTGGGGACAGGGGGCTAACTATGGCTACACCTTC CASSHWGQGANYGYTF medium-sized TRBJ1-2 TRBD1 TRBV4-3
TGTGCCAGCAGCTTAGCGTCGCAGGGGAACTATGGCTACACCTTC CASSLASQGNYGYTF large TRBJ1-2 . TRBV7-2
TGTGCCAGCAGCTTATTGAGATTTGGGAGCACAGATACGCAGTATTTT CASSLLRFGSTDTQYF . TRBJ2-3 . TRBV5-6
TGCGCCAGCAGCTTCTCCGCGGGGCAGGGGACAACGTATGGCTACACCTTC CASSFSAGQGTTYGYTF medium-sized TRBJ1-2 . TRBV4-3
TGCGCCAGCAGTCTCCGGGGCGGTAATGAAAAACTGTTTTTT CASSLRGGNEKLFF medium-sized TRBJ1-4 . TRBV4-3
TGTGCCAGCAGCCTGGGTGGGACAAAAAACATTCAGTACTTC CASSLGGTKNIQYF few TRBJ2-4 . TRBV7-2
TGTGCCAGCAGCTTCCTTGGCAGTTCACCCCTCCACTTT CASSFLGSSPLHF medium-sized TRBJ1-6 . TRBV27
TGTGCCAGCCTGAGGCGGGGGATCTACACAGATACGCAGTATTTT CASLRRGIYTDTQYF medium-sized TRBJ2-3 TRBD2 TRBV7-2
TGTGCCAGCAGCCTCAGGGGAGGGACTGAAGCTTTCTTT CASSLRGGTEAFF medium-sized TRBJ1-1 . TRBV7-2